These 19 T cell receptor beta chains were sequenced from one sample in a study of breast tumors, draining lymph nodes, adjacent tissues listed by TCRdb under 2016. Library creation used multiplex PCR. The instrument was an Illumina HiSeq 2000. Through fastp at Q25 and MiXCR, TCRdb rebuilt clones from the public reads, retaining in-frame beta chains. A single entry per CDR3 protein holds the most common genes and DNA from its merged rows. Across this sample there are 250,000 or so distinct CDR3 sequences, with under 35% seen only once. More than 0.85% of the sample is in the top ten clones. The lymph node samples were taken from the axillary draining lymph nodes of breast cancer patients. Sequencing used axillary lymph node tissue. The receptors derive from a female donor with breast cancer. Some clones in this sample may be carry-over from other donors' samples.

The chain recombines TRBV6-5 with TRBJ2-1; D is unresolved. The germline CDR1 and CDR2 sequences are MNHEY and SVGAGI. The V gene lost 0 bases and the J gene lost 7 bases, with 7 bases spanning the gap. The CDR3 totals 13 residues. The CDR3 spells CASSYSTENEQFF. In nucleotides, the CDR3 is TGTGCCAGCAGTTACTCGACGGAAAATGAGCAGTTCTTC.

In DNA form, the CDR3 reads TGTGCCAGCAGAGACCAGGCGAGGTTTGAAGAGACCCAGTACTTC. It yields the protein CASRDQARFEETQYF. The chain combines TRBV27 with TRBJ2-5; unclear D gene. Germline V gene sequence: CDR1 MNHEY, CDR2 SMNVEV (reference sequence). The CDR3 extends over 15 amino acids. Trimming removed 6 bases at V and 3 bases at J, with 17 bases between.

At least ten counts were recorded for this clonotype. Just one base apart from a much larger clone, this may be a read error. This chain connects TRBV15 to TRBJ2-5; a possible D gene is TRBD1 (5 bases). The CDR3 contains 15 residues. The V gene's germline CDR1 is LNHNV and CDR2 YYDKDF (reference sequence). The CDR3 DNA is TGTGCCATCAGCAGAGATATGGACAAGGCGGAGACCCAGTACTTC. Its protein is CAISRDMDKAETQYF.

Regarding this clonotype: A much larger clonotype is one base distant, so this may be a read error. Given the absence of the conserved phenylalanine or tryptophan at the CDR3 end, a read error is likely. The chain combines TRBV14 with TRBJ2-5; D is unresolved. In germline, CDR1 is SGHDN, CDR2 FVKESK. The germline V and J ends were trimmed by 3 bases and 5 bases, with 10 bases remaining between them. The CDR3 covers 13 residues. The CDR3 DNA sequence: TGTGCCAGCAGCCATCAAAGAATGGAGACCCAGTACTCC. Encoded protein: CASSHQRMETQYS.

The chain couples TRBV20-1 to TRBJ1-2; perhaps TRBD1 as D (6 bases). Per the germline V gene, CDR1 is DFQATT and CDR2 is SNEGSKA (reference sequence). The V and J ends lost 0 bases and 5 bases respectively, with 10 bases between them. The CDR3 length is 13 residues. DNA for the CDR3: TGCAGTGCTAGAGAAGGGACAAAGTATGGCTACACCTTC. The encoded protein is CSAREGTKYGYTF.

The chain employs TRBV9 and TRBJ1-1; 12 positions match TRBD1. The CDR3 covers 15 residues. J lost 9 bases, V lost 3 bases, and 9 bases had no gene match. Germline V gene data show CDR1 as SGDLS and CDR2 as YYNGEE. CDR3 sequence reads: CASSDGDRGRLKAFF. Here the CDR3 DNA reads TGTGCCAGCAGCGATGGGGACAGGGGGCGCTTAAAAGCTTTCTTT.

The table lists this clonotype with many counts. This chain joins TRBV5-1 and TRBJ1-2; 11 bases fit TRBD1. Germline lookup yields CDR1 SGHRS and CDR2 YFSETQ. J lost 1 base, V lost 3 bases, and 5 bases had no gene match. CDR3 length: 16 residues. CDR3 bases: TGCGCCAGCAGCTCGGGGACAGGGGGGATTAACTATGGCTACACCTTC. It yields the protein CASSSGTGGINYGYTF.

This clonotype was recorded many times. V and J are TRBV5-1 and TRBJ1-2; D is undetermined. The V gene's germline CDR1 is SGHRS and CDR2 YFSETQ. V was cut by 0 bases and J by 0 bases, with 9 bases left in between. This CDR3 has 15 residues. The CDR3 here is CASSLAGSSNYGYTF. CDR3 sequence (DNA): TGCGCCAGCAGCTTGGCCGGATCGTCTAACTATGGCTACACCTTC.

On this clonotype: This may come from a read error, since a much larger clone is one base off. The chain employs TRBV16 and TRBJ1-2; D might be TRBD1 (6 bases). The CDR3 covers 17 residues. V lost 2 bases and J 1 base, leaving 17 bases between the germline ends. The germline gives CDR1 KGHSY, CDR2 FQNENV. The CDR3: CASSQRIIRGYNYGYTF. DNA of the CDR3: TGTGCCAGCAGCCAACGAATCATCAGGGGATATAACTATGGCTACACCTTC.

This clonotype was detected ten times or more. J is TRBJ2-5 and V is TRBV20-1; 8 nucleotides line up with TRBD2. Germline V lookup: CDR1 DFQATT, CDR2 SNEGSKA (reference sequence). The V gene end was trimmed by 6 bases and the J gene end by 2 bases; junction bases not matched to a gene: 11. This CDR3 has 15 amino acids. In DNA, the CDR3 is TGCAGTGCCCATCAACTAGCGGAGACTCAAGAGACCCAGTACTTC. The encoded protein is CSAHQLAETQETQYF.

This clonotype occurred many times. CDR3 bases: TGTGCCGACAGGGGGGGGGCGAACACCGGGGAGCTGTTTTTT. This codes for CADRGGANTGELFF. The chain has TRBV2 and TRBJ2-2, with TRBD1 matching over 9 bases. V lost 11 bases to trimming and J lost 0 bases; unmatched junction nucleotides: 4. CDR1 and CDR2 (germline): SNHLY, FYNNEI. The CDR3 has 14 amino acids.

The J gene is TRBJ1-5, the V gene TRBV20-1; weak D call: TRBD1 (6 bases). The V end was cut by 3 bases, the J end by 0 bases, with 12 bases between. Germline CDR1 reads DFQATT; CDR2 reads SNEGSKA (reference sequence). CDR3 length: 15 amino acids. This CDR3 reads CSASEDRNSNQPQHF. CDR3 bases: TGCAGTGCTAGCGAGGACAGAAATAGCAATCAGCCCCAGCATTTT.

Many counts were recorded for this clonotype. The chain is built from TRBV12-3 or TRBV12-4 and TRBJ2-1; D tentatively fits TRBD1 or TRBD2 (5 bases each). This CDR3 is 14 amino acids long. V was trimmed by 3 bases and J by 5 bases, leaving 11 bases between them. In DNA, the CDR3 is TGTGCCAGCAGTTTGGCTCGGGGCCACAATGAGCAGTTCTTC. Amino acid sequence: CASSLARGHNEQFF.

This clonotype was seen many times. J is TRBJ1-5 and V is TRBV20-1; 9 bases map to TRBD1. The V gene end was trimmed by 5 bases and the J gene end by 4 bases; junction bases not matched to a gene: 6. The CDR3 runs to 14 residues. Germline values: CDR1 DFQATT, CDR2 SNEGSKA (reference sequence). The CDR3 DNA reads TGCAGTGCTCCGGGACAGGGAGTTAATCAGCCCCAGCATTTT. Its translation is CSAPGQGVNQPQHF.

About this clonotype: This clone may be a read error of a much larger clone one base away. This sequence joins TRBV20-1 and TRBJ2-7, with 9 bases lining up with TRBD1. The CDR3 sequence is 13 residues long. The germline CDR1 and CDR2 sequences are DFQATT and SNEGSKA (reference sequence). CDR3 residues: CSATGTGNYAQYF. Here the CDR3 DNA reads TGCAGTGCTACCGGGACAGGGAACTACGCGCAGTACTTC.

For this clonotype: This sequence may be a read error, since a much larger clone differs from it by one base. The rearrangement uses TRBV6-1 and TRBJ2-2; no definite D call. This CDR3 region has 14 residues. V lost 7 bases and J 3 bases, leaving 12 bases between the germline ends. Germline assignment: CDR1 MNHNS and CDR2 SASEGT. The CDR3 nucleotides read TGTGCCAGCATACTGAGAGTGGACACCGGGGAGCTGTTTTTT. This encodes CASILRVDTGELFF.

This clonotype was picked up many times. The V call is TRBV19, the J call TRBJ2-2; D call uncertain. The CDR3 extends over 11 amino acids. Trimming removed 5 bases from V and 8 bases from J, with 6 bases in between. Germline V gives CDR1 LNHDA, CDR2 SQIVND (reference sequence). This chain's CDR3 is CASSWPGELFF. DNA of the CDR3: TGTGCCAGTAGTTGGCCTGGGGAGCTGTTTTTT.

The chain employs TRBV12-3 or TRBV12-4 and TRBJ2-3, with D possibly called TRBD1 or TRBD2 (7 bases each). CDR3 length: 16 residues. Trimming cost V 2 bases and J 6 bases, with 18 bases left between them. CDR3 sequence (DNA): TGTGCCAGCAGTTTATTAGGCAGGGGGGGGTCGGATACGCAGTATTTT. Translation: CASSLLGRGGSDTQYF.

This clonotype has ten or more counts. This sequence joins TRBV7-2 and TRBJ2-3, with 7 positions matching TRBD2. This CDR3 spans 16 amino acids. The V gene's germline CDR1 is SGHTA and CDR2 FQGNSA. Trimming at V came to 4 bases and at J to 5 bases, leaving 12 bases not matched to a gene. CDR3 region: CASSSGSRDYGDTQYF. The CDR3 nucleotides read TGTGCCAGCAGCTCCGGGTCCCGGGACTACGGAGATACGCAGTATTTT.